One and the same sample provided the 26 T cell receptor beta chains below, sequenced in a study of blood T cell repertoires in COVID-19. Clones were read by immunoSEQ multiplex PCR, and TCRdb kept only the in-frame ones, dropping some. The sample contains about 89,000 clones, about 85% of which appear only once. The sample consisted of peripheral blood. Receptors were obtained from an elderly woman with acute or convalescent COVID-19.

V gene TRBV2 combines with J gene TRBJ1-2; 7 nucleotides match TRBD1. The V gene end was trimmed by 6 bases and the J gene end by 0 bases; junction bases not matched to a gene: 7. CDR3 size: 15 residues. Germline assignment: CDR1 SNHLY and CDR2 FYNNEI. The CDR3 reads CASSPPGQPNYGYTF. CDR3 DNA sequence: TGTGCCAGCAGCCCCCCGGGACAGCCTAACTATGGCTACACCTTC.

This sequence joins TRBV12-3 or TRBV12-4 and TRBJ1-1; D remains ambiguous. This CDR3 is 12 amino acids long. Trimming left V 7 bases short and J 6 bases short, with 12 bases between. The CDR3 is CASKTTGAEAFF. The CDR3 coding sequence is TGTGCCAGCAAAACGACCGGGGCTGAAGCTTTCTTT.

The V gene is TRBV28, the J gene TRBJ1-4, with 7 nucleotides matching TRBD1. The length of the CDR3 is 14 residues. The V gene end was trimmed by 7 bases and the J gene end by 3 bases; junction bases not matched to a gene: 5. Germline CDR1 MDHEN, CDR2 SYDVKM. CDR3 sequence reads: CASTGGSANEKLFF. CDR3 nucleotides: TGTGCCAGCACAGGGGGAAGTGCTAATGAAAAACTGTTTTTT.

The chain employs TRBV28 and TRBJ2-7, with TRBD2 as a possible D gene (5 bases). This CDR3 spans 13 amino acids. V lost 8 bases, J lost 6 bases, and 17 bases lay in between. Germline-derived CDR1 and CDR2 are MDHEN and SYDVKM. DNA for the CDR3: TGTGCCAGCTTCGACGGCGTCACTAGCGAGCAGTACTTC. Translating it yields CASFDGVTSEQYF.

This clone has a handful of counts. This sequence joins TRBV28 and TRBJ1-1; no reliable D call. V was trimmed by 5 bases and J by 7 bases, leaving 17 bases between them. CDR3 length: 14 residues. Germline V gene sequence: CDR1 MDHEN, CDR2 SYDVKM. The CDR3 here is CASSPSSTSREAFF. CDR3 bases: TGTGCCAGCAGTCCCTCGAGTACTAGCCGTGAAGCTTTCTTT.

The V and J genes are TRBV7-2 and TRBJ1-2, with 9 bases identical to TRBD1. The CDR3 covers 14 residues. Germline V gene sequence: CDR1 SGHTA, CDR2 FQGNSA. The trim removed 5 bases at V and 7 bases at J, leaving 8 bases unmatched. The CDR3 sequence: CASSPLQGAGGYTF. The CDR3 coding sequence is TGTGCCAGCAGCCCTCTACAGGGGGCGGGTGGCTACACCTTC. Using reference TRBV7-2 and TRBJ1-2 for the parts outside the CDR3, the full variable domain is GAGVSQSPSNKVTEKGKDVELRCDPISGHTALYWYRQSLGQGLEFLIYFQGNSAPDKSGLPSDRFSAERTGGSVSTLTIQRTQQEDSAVYLCASSPLQGAGGYTFGSGTRLTVV.

The gene calls are TRBV28 and TRBJ1-4, with D possibly TRBD1 on 6 matching bases. V dropped 7 bases and J dropped 5 bases, with 11 bases sitting between them. The CDR3 contains 13 residues. Germline CDR1 reads MDHEN; CDR2 reads SYDVKM. CDR3 bases: TGTGCCAGCATGGACAGTCCGAATGAAAAACTGTTTTTT. This translates into CASMDSPNEKLFF.

The rearrangement uses TRBV5-4 and TRBJ2-1, with 12 bases fitting TRBD2. Germline CDR1 SGHNT, CDR2 YYREEE (reference sequence). Trimming cost V 4 bases and J 4 bases; bases outside gene matches: 3. The CDR3 extends over 15 amino acids. CDR3 in DNA: TGTGCCAGCAGCCAGACTAGCGGGGGATACAATGAGCAGTTCTTC. It specifies CASSQTSGGYNEQFF.

This clone was found once. The chain couples TRBV4-3 to TRBJ1-1; TRBD1 matches 9 bases. The germline V gene encodes CDR1 LGHNA and CDR2 YSLEER. This CDR3 has 15 amino acids. The J segment lost 4 bases and the V segment lost 1 base, leaving 4 bases of the junction unmatched. The CDR3 nucleotides read TGCGCCAGCAGCCAAGGGGACAGGGTTTTCACTGAAGCTTTCTTT. It is translated as CASSQGDRVFTEAFF.

The gene calls are TRBV4-1 and TRBJ2-2; D not resolved. Deletions cut 6 bases from V and 1 base from J, with 6 bases between. The germline V gene encodes CDR1 MGHRA and CDR2 YSYEKL. The CDR3 contains 13 residues. This CDR3 reads CASRRQNTGELFF. DNA of the CDR3: TGCGCCAGCAGAAGACAGAACACCGGGGAGCTGTTTTTT.

This rearrangement joins TRBV4-1 to TRBJ2-5, with D perhaps TRBD2 (6 bases). The V and J ends lost 1 base and 9 bases respectively, with 18 bases between them. Germline assignment: CDR1 MGHRA and CDR2 YSYEKL. The CDR3 contains 15 residues. The CDR3 DNA reads TGCGCCAGCAGCCAAGTTATGAGCGGGCCGAAGCCCCAGTACTTC. It encodes CASSQVMSGPKPQYF.

This chain links TRBV28 with TRBJ2-1; 7 bases are shared with TRBD2. CDR3 length equals 15 residues. Trimming at V came to 5 bases and at J to 4 bases, leaving 8 bases not matched to a gene. The V gene's germline CDR1 is MDHEN and CDR2 SYDVKM. CDR3 in amino acids: CASSPGLERYNEQFF. The CDR3 DNA sequence: TGTGCCAGCAGTCCCGGACTAGAGAGATACAATGAGCAGTTCTTC. The variable domain in full, with the rest retrieved from reference TRBV28 and TRBJ2-1, is DVKVTQSSRYLVKRTGEKVFLECVQDMDHENMFWYRQDPGLGLRLIYFSYDVKMKEKGDIPEGYSVSREKKERFSLILESASTNQTSMYLCASSPGLERYNEQFFGPGTRLTVL.

V usage is TRBV5-6 and J usage is TRBJ1-2; 7 bases agree with TRBD1. Germline CDR1 SGHDT, CDR2 YYEEEE. CDR3 length equals 13 residues. The junction had 2 bases not matched to a gene; V was cut back by 4 bases and J by 2 bases. CDR3: CASSRTGNYGYTF. The CDR3 bases are TGTGCCAGCAGCAGGACAGGCAACTATGGCTACACCTTC.

J is TRBJ1-1 and V is TRBV2; D is perhaps TRBD1 (5 bases). Germline V gene sequence: CDR1 SNHLY, CDR2 FYNNEI. The germline V and J ends were trimmed by 5 bases and 1 base, with 11 bases remaining between them. There are 14 residues in the CDR3. The CDR3 bases are TGTGCCAGCAGTTCGCAGGGCACGAACACTGAAGCTTTCTTT. Protein product: CASSSQGTNTEAFF.

The chain has TRBV9 and TRBJ1-2, with D possibly being TRBD1 (6 bases). With 0 bases removed from V and 10 bases from J, the gap between germline ends came to 19 bases. This CDR3 has 15 residues. CDR1 and CDR2 (germline): SGDLS, YYNGEE. CDR3: CASSVGIGQGRVYTF. In DNA, the CDR3 is TGTGCCAGCAGCGTAGGGATAGGGCAGGGGAGAGTCTACACCTTC.

This clone occurred once. This chain joins TRBV7-3 and TRBJ2-3, with 7 bases fitting TRBD1. From germline, CDR1 is SGHTA and CDR2 FQGTGA. The CDR3 is 15 residues long. Germline trimming cut 5 bases from V and 2 bases from J; bases unmatched to any gene: 7. CDR3 sequence: CASSISGQITDTQYF. DNA of the CDR3: TGTGCCAGCAGCATCTCGGGACAGATCACAGATACGCAGTATTTT. Using reference TRBV7-3 and TRBJ2-3 for the parts outside the CDR3, the full variable domain is GAGVSQTPSNKVTEKGKYVELRCDPISGHTALYWYRQSLGQGPEFLIYFQGTGAADDSGLPNDRFFAVRPEGSVSTLKIQRTERGDSAVYLCASSISGQITDTQYFGPGTRLTVL.

The genes are TRBV19 and TRBJ2-5, with a tentative D call TRBD1 (6 bases). CDR3 length: 13 residues. The V gene lost 7 bases and the J gene lost 0 bases, with 9 bases spanning the gap. Germline-derived CDR1 and CDR2 are LNHDA and SQIVND (reference sequence). The CDR3 DNA sequence: TGTGCCAGTAACGACAGGTACCAAGAGACCCAGTACTTC. It translates to CASNDRYQETQYF.

This chain joins TRBV15 and TRBJ2-1, with 13 bases aligning to TRBD2. This CDR3 contains 16 residues. V lost 4 bases, J lost 12 bases, and 12 bases stayed unmatched. Germline assignment: CDR1 LNHNV and CDR2 YYDKDF (reference sequence). The CDR3 DNA follows: TGTGCCACCAGCAAGACTAGCGGGGGGACCCTAACGAGGCAGTTCTTC. Translating gives CATSKTSGGTLTRQFF.

Worth noting for this clone: Compared with germline, one end of the junction differs, possibly owing to a read error. For the CDR3, the DNA is TGTGCCAGCAGCTTAGATGGGACACGGATAGACTTC. Translation: CASSLDGTRIDF. The rearrangement joins TRBV11-3 to TRBJ2-7, with TRBD1 as a possible D gene (6 bases). Looked up from germline, CDR1 is SGHNT and CDR2 is YENEEA. This CDR3 comprises 12 residues.

V usage is TRBV28 and J usage is TRBJ2-7, with D possibly matching TRBD2 (7 bases). The germline V gene encodes CDR1 MDHEN and CDR2 SYDVKM. This CDR3 region has 14 residues. Trimming cost V 5 bases and J 0 bases, with 11 bases left between them. The CDR3 is CASSRGGASYEQYF. CDR3 nucleotides: TGTGCCAGCAGTAGGGGGGGGGCCTCCTACGAGCAGTACTTC.

The chain uses TRBV10-3 and TRBJ2-6; no clear D gene. Germline lookup yields CDR1 ENHRY and CDR2 SYGVKD. The CDR3 loop spans 18 amino acids. V was pared by 3 bases and J by 0 bases, with 15 bases between. The CDR3, as DNA: TGTGCCATCAGTGACCTGACAAATTCGCCCTCTGGGGCCAACGTCCTGACTTTC. Translation gives CAISDLTNSPSGANVLTF.

The chain uses TRBV7-6 and TRBJ1-1; 8 bases map to TRBD1. The junction had 3 bases not matched to a gene; V was cut back by 5 bases and J by 1 base. Germline V lookup: CDR1 SGHVS, CDR2 FNYEAQ. This CDR3 has 14 amino acids. The CDR3 nucleotides read TGTGCCAGCAGCAGGGGACAGGAGAACACTGAAGCTTTCTTT. Encoded protein: CASSRGQENTEAFF.

The CDR3 coding sequence is TGTGCCATCAGTGAGTCTTGGACAGGGGCAGGAAACACCATATATTTT. Residues: CAISESWTGAGNTIYF. This rearrangement joins TRBV10-3 to TRBJ1-3, with 9 bases aligning to TRBD1. CDR1 and CDR2 from the germline V gene are ENHRY and SYGVKD. Unmatched junction bases numbered 4, after V lost 0 bases and J lost 4 bases. The CDR3 is 16 residues long.

This chain uses TRBV6-2 or TRBV6-3 with TRBJ2-1; TRBD2 matches at 11 bases. J gave up 6 bases and V 1 base, and 17 bases lay outside the gene matches. The CDR3 covers 20 residues. CDR1 is MNHEY and CDR2 is SVGEGT in the germline V gene. The CDR3 protein is CASSYYLGLAGGQKSNEQFF. The CDR3, as DNA: TGTGCCAGCAGTTACTATTTAGGGCTAGCGGGGGGACAGAAATCCAATGAGCAGTTCTTC.

The chain has TRBV29-1 and TRBJ2-2, with 9 positions matching TRBD1. The germline gives CDR1 SQVTM, CDR2 ANQGSEA. This CDR3 spans 14 amino acids. The J segment lost 2 bases and the V segment lost 7 bases, leaving 5 bases of the junction unmatched. The CDR3 region is CSGRTGVNTGELFF. The CDR3 DNA reads TGCAGCGGCCGGACAGGGGTAAACACCGGGGAGCTGTTTTTT.

The J gene is TRBJ1-2, the V gene TRBV20-1; 11 bases are a match to TRBD1. The J segment lost 7 bases and the V segment lost 7 bases, leaving 2 bases of the junction unmatched. The CDR3 is 11 amino acids. CDR1 is DFQATT and CDR2 is SNEGSKA in the germline V gene (reference sequence). The CDR3 spells CSGDRGIGYTF. The CDR3 DNA reads as TGCAGTGGGGACAGGGGGATTGGCTACACCTTC.